The clone carrying this T cell receptor (beta chain) was counted a single time. This specimen belongs to a study of shared clonotypes between healthy human individuals. Study context: Donor composition was a couple of women and three men, aged 18 to 49.

Sequenced by immunoSEQ multiplex PCR; TCRdb stores in-frame clones only, minus some. The repertoire holds 1,400,000 or so clones, approximately 98.5% seen once, with roughly 0.35% in the top ten. The trim removed 3 bases at V and 4 bases at J, leaving 12 bases unmatched. Germline V gene lookup returns CDR1 MNHEY and CDR2 SMNVEV (reference sequence). The CDR3 is made up of 16 amino acids. The clonotype was recovered from a man aged 25-45 years in good health. The genes are TRBV27 and TRBJ2-7, with TRBD1 identical over 7 bases. Sequences were obtained from naive CD4+ T cells sorted from blood. Subset: CD45RA+ positively selected. The CDR3 is CASSLKARQGPYEQYF. The DNA of the CDR3 is TGTGCCAGCAGTTTGAAGGCCAGACAGGGCCCGTACGAGCAGTACTTC.